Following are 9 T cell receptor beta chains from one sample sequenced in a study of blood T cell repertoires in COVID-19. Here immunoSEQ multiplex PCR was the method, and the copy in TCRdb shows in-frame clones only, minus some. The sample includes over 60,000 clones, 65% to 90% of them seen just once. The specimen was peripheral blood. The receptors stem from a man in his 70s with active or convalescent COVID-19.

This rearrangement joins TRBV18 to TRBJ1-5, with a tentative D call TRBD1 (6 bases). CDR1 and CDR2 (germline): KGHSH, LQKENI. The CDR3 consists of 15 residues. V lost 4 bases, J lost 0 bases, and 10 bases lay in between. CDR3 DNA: TGTGCCAGCTCACTACAGGGCAATAGCAATCAGCCCCAGCATTTT. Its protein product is CASSLQGNSNQPQHF.

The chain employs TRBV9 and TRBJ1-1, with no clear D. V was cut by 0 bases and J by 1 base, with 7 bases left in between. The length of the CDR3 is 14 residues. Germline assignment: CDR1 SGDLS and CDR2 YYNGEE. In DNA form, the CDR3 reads TGTGCCAGCAGCGTAGGTCCGAGGAACACTGAAGCTTTCTTT. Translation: CASSVGPRNTEAFF.

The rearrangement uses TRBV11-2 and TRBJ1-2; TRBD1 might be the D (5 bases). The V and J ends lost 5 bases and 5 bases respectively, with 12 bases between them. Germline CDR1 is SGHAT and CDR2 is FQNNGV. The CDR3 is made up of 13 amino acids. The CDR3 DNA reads TGTGCCAGCAGCCCACAGGTCGATTATGGCTACACCTTC. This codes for CASSPQVDYGYTF.

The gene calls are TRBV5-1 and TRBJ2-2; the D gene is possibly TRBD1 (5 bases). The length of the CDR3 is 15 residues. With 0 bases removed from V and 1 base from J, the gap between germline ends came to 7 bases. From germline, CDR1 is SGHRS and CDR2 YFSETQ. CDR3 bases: TGCGCCAGCAGCTTGGGGACAAGGAACACCGGGGAGCTGTTTTTT. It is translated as CASSLGTRNTGELFF.

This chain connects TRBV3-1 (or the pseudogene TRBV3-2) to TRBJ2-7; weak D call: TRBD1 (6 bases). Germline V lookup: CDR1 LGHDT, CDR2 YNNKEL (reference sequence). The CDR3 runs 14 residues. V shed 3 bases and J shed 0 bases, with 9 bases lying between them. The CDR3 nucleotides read TGTGCCAGCAGCCAGCAGGGGACCTCCTACGAGCAGTACTTC. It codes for CASSQQGTSYEQYF.

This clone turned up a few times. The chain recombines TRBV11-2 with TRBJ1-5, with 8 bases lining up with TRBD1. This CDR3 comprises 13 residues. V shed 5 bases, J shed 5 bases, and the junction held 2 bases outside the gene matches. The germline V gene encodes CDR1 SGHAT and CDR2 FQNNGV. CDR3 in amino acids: CASSLQGDQPQHF. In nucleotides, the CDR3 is TGTGCCAGCAGCCTACAGGGGGATCAGCCCCAGCATTTT.

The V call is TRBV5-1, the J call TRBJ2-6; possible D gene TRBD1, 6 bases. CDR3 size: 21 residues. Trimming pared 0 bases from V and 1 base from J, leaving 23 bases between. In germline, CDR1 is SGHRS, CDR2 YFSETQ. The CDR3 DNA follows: TGCGCCAGCAGCTTGGGCGTTTATCTGGGGGCACTCATTTCTGGGGCCAACGTCCTGACTTTC. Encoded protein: CASSLGVYLGALISGANVLTF.

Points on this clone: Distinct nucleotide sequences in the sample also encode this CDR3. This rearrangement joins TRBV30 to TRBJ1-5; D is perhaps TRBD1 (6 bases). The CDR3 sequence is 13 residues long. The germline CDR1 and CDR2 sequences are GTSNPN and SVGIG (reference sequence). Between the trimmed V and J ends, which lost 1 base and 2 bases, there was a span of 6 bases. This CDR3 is CAWSGQGNQPQHF. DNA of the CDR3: TGTGCCTGGAGTGGACAGGGCAATCAGCCCCAGCATTTT.

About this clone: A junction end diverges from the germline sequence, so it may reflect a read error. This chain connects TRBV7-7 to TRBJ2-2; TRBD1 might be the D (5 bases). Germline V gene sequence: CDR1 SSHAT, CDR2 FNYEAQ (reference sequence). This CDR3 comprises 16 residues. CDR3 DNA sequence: TGTGCTAGCAGCCGACAGCCCACCTTAAACACCGGGGAGCTGTTTTTT. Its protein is CASSRQPTLNTGELFF. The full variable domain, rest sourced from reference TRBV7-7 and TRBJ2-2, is GAGVSQSPRYKVTKRGQDVTLRCDPISSHATLYWYQQALGQGPEFLTYFNYEAQPDKSGLPSDRFSAERPEGSISTLTIQRTEQRDSAMYRCASSRQPTLNTGELFFGEGSRLTVL.